Detailed here is one T cell receptor (beta chain). Germline V CDR1 and CDR2: PRHDT, FYEKMQ (reference sequence). The V gene lost 5 bases and the J gene lost 0 bases, with 17 bases spanning the gap. The CDR3 spans 16 residues. RNA was extracted with the RNeasy kit, and a quantity of about 0.45 to 1 ug was reverse transcribed using random hexamers. TCRdb reprocessed the immunoSEQ multiplex PCR reads with MiXCR, giving one entry per CDR3 protein. The sample includes 150,000 to 200,000 distinct CDR3 sequences, roughly 92% of them seen just once. The data are from a study of CD8 T cells in Susac syndrome. This sequence joins TRBV13 and TRBJ2-7; no firm D call. The specimen sequenced was CD4+ T cells from PBMCs. The source of this sequence is a human donor in good health. In DNA form, the CDR3 reads TGTGCCAGCAGCCGAGTCGGCGGTTTAGGCTCCTACGAGCAGTACTTC. Translation: CASSRVGGLGSYEQYF.